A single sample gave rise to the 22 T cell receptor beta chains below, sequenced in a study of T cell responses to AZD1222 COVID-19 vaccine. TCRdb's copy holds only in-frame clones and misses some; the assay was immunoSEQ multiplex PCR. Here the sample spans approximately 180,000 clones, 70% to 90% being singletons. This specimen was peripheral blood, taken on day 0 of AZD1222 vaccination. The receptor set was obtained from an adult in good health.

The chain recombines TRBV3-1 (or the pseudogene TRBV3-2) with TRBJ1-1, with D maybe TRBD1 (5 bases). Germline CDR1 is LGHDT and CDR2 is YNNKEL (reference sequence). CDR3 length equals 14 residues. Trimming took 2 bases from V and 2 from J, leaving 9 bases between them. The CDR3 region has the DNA TGTGCCAGCAGCCAAAGGGGTCTAAACACTGAAGCTTTCTTT. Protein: CASSQRGLNTEAFF.

The CDR3 sequence is CASSSGTSGSLDEQYF. CDR3 nucleotides: TGCGCCAGCAGCTCGGGGACTAGCGGGAGTCTAGACGAGCAGTACTTC. The rearrangement uses TRBV5-1 and TRBJ2-7, with TRBD2 matching 14 bases. This CDR3 is built from 16 residues. Germline V CDR1 and CDR2: SGHRS, YFSETQ. The ends lost 3 bases at V and 5 bases at J; junction bases unmatched: 7. Together with reference TRBV5-1 and TRBJ2-7, the CDR3 gives the full variable domain: KAGVTQTPRYLIKTRGQQVTLSCSPISGHRSVSWYQQTPGQGLQFLFEYFSETQRNKGNFPGRFSGRQFSNSRSEMNVSTLELGDSALYLCASSSGTSGSLDEQYFGPGTRLTVT.

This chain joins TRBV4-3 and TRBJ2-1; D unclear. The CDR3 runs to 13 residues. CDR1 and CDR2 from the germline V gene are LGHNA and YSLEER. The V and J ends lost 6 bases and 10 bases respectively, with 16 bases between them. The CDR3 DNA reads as TGCGCCAGCAGAAACGAGCTTACAAGCGAGCAGTTCTTC. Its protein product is CASRNELTSEQFF.

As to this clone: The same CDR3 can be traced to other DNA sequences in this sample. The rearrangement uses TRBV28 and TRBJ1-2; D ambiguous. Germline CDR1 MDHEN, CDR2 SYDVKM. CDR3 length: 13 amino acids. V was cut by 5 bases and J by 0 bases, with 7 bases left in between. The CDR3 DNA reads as TGTGCCAGCAGTAACCCCCCTAACTATGGCTACACCTTC. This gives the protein CASSNPPNYGYTF.

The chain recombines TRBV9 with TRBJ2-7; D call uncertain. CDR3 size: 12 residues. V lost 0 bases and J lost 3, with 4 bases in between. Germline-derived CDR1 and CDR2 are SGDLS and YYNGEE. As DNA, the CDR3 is TGTGCCAGCAGCGTAGGGCTCTACGAGCAGTACTTC. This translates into CASSVGLYEQYF.

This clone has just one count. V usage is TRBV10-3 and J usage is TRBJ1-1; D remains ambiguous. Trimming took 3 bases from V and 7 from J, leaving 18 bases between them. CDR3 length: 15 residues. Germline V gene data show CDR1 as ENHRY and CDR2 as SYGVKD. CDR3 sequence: CAISDPGATPVEAFF. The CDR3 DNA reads TGTGCCATCAGTGATCCAGGAGCCACCCCCGTTGAAGCTTTCTTT.

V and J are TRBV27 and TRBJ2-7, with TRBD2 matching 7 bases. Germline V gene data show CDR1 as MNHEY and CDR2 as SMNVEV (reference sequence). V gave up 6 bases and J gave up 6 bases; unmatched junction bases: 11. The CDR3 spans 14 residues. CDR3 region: CASSIRWGGSEQYF. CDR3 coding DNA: TGTGCCAGCAGCATTAGGTGGGGGGGTTCCGAGCAGTACTTC.

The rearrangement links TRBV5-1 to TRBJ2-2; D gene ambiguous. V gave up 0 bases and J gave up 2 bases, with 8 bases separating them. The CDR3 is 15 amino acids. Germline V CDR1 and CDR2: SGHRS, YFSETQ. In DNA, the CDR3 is TGCGCCAGCAGCTTGGATAACCAAAACACCGGGGAGCTGTTTTTT. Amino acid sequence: CASSLDNQNTGELFF.

CDR3 protein: CASRQGAGETQYF. The CDR3 DNA follows: TGTGCCAGCAGGCAGGGGGCGGGGGAGACCCAGTACTTC. V gene TRBV6-5 combines with J gene TRBJ2-5, with TRBD1 matching 8 bases. Unmatched junction bases numbered 5, after V lost 6 bases and J lost 5 bases. This CDR3 is built from 13 residues. Germline CDR1 and CDR2: MNHEY and SVGAGI.

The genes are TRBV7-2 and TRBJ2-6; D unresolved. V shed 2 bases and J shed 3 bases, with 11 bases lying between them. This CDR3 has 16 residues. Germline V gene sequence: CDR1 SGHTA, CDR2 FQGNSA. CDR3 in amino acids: CASSLPVRVGANVLTF. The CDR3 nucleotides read TGTGCCAGCAGCTTACCCGTAAGGGTTGGGGCCAACGTCCTGACTTTC.

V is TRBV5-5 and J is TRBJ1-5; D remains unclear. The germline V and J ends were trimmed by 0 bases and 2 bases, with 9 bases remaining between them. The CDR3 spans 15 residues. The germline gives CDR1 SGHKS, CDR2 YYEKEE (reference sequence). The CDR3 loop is CASSLGRFGNQPQHF. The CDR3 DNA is TGTGCCAGCAGCTTGGGTAGGTTCGGCAATCAGCCCCAGCATTTT. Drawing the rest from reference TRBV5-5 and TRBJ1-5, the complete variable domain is DAGVTQSPTHLIKTRGQQVTLRCSPISGHKSVSWYQQVLGQGPQFIFQYYEKEERGRGNFPDRFSARQFPNYSSELNVNALLLGDSALYLCASSLGRFGNQPQHFGDGTRLSIL.

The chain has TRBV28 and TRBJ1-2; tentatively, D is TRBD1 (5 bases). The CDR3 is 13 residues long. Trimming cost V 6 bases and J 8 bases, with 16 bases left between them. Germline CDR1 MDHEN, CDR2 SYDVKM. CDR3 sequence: CASRTATFWGYTF. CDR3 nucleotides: TGTGCCAGCAGGACAGCGACCTTCTGGGGCTACACCTTC.

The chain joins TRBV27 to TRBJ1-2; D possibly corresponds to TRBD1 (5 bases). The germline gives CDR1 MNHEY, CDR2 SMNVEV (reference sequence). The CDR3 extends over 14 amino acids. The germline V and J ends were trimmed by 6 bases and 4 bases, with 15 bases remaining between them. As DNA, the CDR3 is TGTGCCAGCAGGAACCAGGGATCGTTCTATGGCTACACCTTC. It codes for CASRNQGSFYGYTF.

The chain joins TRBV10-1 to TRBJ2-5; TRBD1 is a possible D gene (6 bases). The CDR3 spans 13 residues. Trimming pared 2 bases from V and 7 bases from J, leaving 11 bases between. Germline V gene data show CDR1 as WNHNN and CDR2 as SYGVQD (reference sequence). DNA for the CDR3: TGCGCCAGCAGTGAGCCAGGGGCAGGGACCCAGTACTTC. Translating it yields CASSEPGAGTQYF.

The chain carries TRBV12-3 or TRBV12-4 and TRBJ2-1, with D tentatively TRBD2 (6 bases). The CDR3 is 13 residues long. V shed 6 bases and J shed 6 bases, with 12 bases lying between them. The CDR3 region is CASRQTGLNEQFF. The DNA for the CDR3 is TGTGCCAGCAGACAAACGGGACTCAATGAGCAGTTCTTC.

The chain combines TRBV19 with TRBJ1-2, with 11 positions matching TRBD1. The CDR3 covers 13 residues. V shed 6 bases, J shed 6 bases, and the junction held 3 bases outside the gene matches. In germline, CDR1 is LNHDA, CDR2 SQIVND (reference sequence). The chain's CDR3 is CASSGDRGNGYTF. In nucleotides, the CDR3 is TGTGCCAGTAGCGGGGACAGGGGGAATGGCTACACCTTC.

Here the CDR3 reads CASSYVQAATNEKLFF. The CDR3 DNA sequence: TGTGCCAGCAGTTACGTCCAGGCTGCAACTAATGAAAAACTGTTTTTT. The chain combines TRBV6-5 with TRBJ1-4; D is uncertain. Germline V CDR1 and CDR2: MNHEY, SVGAGI. Deletions cut 2 bases from V and 0 bases from J, with 10 bases between. The CDR3 runs 16 residues.

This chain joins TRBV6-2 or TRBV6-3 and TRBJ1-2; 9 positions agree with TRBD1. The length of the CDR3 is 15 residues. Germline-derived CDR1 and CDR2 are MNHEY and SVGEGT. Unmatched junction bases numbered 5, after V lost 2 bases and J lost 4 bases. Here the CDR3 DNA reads TGTGCCAGCAGTTACCGGGACAGGGTTGCCTATGGCTACACCTTC. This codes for CASSYRDRVAYGYTF.

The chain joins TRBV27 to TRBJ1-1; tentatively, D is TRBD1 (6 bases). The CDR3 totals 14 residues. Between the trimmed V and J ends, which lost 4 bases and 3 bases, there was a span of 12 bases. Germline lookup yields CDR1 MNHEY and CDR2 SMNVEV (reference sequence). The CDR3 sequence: CASSSWGGYTEAFF. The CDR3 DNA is TGTGCCAGCAGTTCCTGGGGGGGCTACACTGAAGCTTTCTTT.

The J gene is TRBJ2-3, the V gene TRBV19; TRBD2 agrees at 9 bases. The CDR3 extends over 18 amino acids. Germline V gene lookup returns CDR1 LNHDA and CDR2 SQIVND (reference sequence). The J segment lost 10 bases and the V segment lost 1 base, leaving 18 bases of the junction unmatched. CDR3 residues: CASSIGLAGPPNVGAQYF. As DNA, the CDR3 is TGTGCCAGTAGTATAGGTCTAGCGGGACCCCCAAATGTGGGGGCGCAGTATTTT.

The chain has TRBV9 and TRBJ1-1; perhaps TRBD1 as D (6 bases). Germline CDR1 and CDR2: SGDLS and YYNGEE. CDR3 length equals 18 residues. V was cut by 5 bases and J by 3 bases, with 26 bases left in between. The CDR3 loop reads CASRAILGPGDLDTEAFF. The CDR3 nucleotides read TGTGCCAGCAGAGCCATCTTGGGACCAGGGGATCTGGACACTGAAGCTTTCTTT.

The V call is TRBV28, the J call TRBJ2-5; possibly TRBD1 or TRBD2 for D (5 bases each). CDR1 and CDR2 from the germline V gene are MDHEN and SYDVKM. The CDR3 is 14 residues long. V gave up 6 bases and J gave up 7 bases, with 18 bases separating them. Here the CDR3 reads CASSLPGPRSTQYF. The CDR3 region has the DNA TGTGCCAGCAGCCTCCCGGGACCTCGGTCGACCCAGTACTTC.